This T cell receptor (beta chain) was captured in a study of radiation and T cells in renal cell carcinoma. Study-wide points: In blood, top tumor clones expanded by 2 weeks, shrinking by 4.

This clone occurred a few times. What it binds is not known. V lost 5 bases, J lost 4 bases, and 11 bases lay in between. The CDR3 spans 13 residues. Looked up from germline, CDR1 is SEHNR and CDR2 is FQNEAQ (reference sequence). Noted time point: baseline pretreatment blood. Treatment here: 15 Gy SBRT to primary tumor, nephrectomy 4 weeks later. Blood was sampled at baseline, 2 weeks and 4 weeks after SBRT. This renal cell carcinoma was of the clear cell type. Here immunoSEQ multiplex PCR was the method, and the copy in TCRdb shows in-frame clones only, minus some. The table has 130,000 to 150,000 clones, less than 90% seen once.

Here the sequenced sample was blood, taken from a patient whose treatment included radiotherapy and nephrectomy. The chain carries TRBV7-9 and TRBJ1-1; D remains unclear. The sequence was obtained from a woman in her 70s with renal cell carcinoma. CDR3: CASSPGRATEAFF. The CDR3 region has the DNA TGTGCCAGCAGCCCTGGCCGGGCCACTGAAGCTTTCTTT. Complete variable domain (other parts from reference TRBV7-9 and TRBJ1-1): DTGVSQNPRHKITKRGQNVTFRCDPISEHNRLYWYRQTLGQGPEFLTYFQNEAQLEKSRLLSDRFSAERPKGSFSTLEIQRTEQGDSAMYLCASSPGRATEAFFGQGTRLTVV.